Shown below are 7 T cell receptor beta chains from a single sample sequenced in a study of glioma-infiltrating T cells after dendritic cell vaccination. Specified time point: after dendritic cell vaccination, including at tumor progression/relapse. Sequenced by immunoSEQ multiplex PCR; TCRdb stores in-frame clones only, minus some. The profile shows about 58,000 clones, about 79% of them singletons. The specimen comprised blood, sampled after dendritic cell vaccination. These receptors were obtained from a human donor with glioblastoma.

V usage is TRBV7-9 and J usage is TRBJ1-3; D gene unclear. The CDR3 sequence is 12 residues long. CDR1 and CDR2 (germline): SEHNR, FQNEAQ (reference sequence). Trimming cost V 5 bases and J 0 bases, with 2 bases left between them. CDR3 in DNA: TGTGCCAGCAGCCTCTCTGGAAACACCATATATTTT. Protein product: CASSLSGNTIYF.

As for this clone: This CDR3 is also generated by other DNA sequences in the sample. This chain joins TRBV2 and TRBJ2-5; D possibly corresponds to TRBD2 (5 bases). This CDR3 spans 12 amino acids. Trimming took 8 bases from V and 5 from J, leaving 12 bases between them. Germline V gives CDR1 SNHLY, CDR2 FYNNEI. CDR3 DNA: TGTGCCAGCTCCGGGGAAGGCGAGACCCAGTACTTC. The encoded protein is CASSGEGETQYF.

V is TRBV6-1 and J is TRBJ2-1, with a tentative D call TRBD1 (6 bases). CDR3 length equals 15 residues. V was clipped by 7 bases and J by 2 bases, with 15 bases between them. Germline V gives CDR1 MNHNS, CDR2 SASEGT. The CDR3 DNA is TGTGCCAGCACCCTTGACAGGCAAACCTACAATGAGCAGTTCTTC. This translates into CASTLDRQTYNEQFF.

This chain connects TRBV4-1 to TRBJ2-5; D might be TRBD2 (6 bases). V dropped 1 base and J dropped 3 bases, with 15 bases sitting between them. CDR1 and CDR2 from the germline V gene are MGHRA and YSYEKL. This CDR3 comprises 16 residues. CDR3 sequence reads: CASSQALGLQKETQYF. The DNA for the CDR3 is TGCGCCAGCAGCCAAGCTTTAGGACTACAGAAAGAGACCCAGTACTTC.

The chain recombines TRBV29-1 with TRBJ1-2; D possibly corresponds to TRBD1 (5 bases). Trimming cost V 7 bases and J 7 bases, with 19 bases left between them. Germline CDR1 is SQVTM and CDR2 is ANQGSEA. The length of the CDR3 is 13 residues. The CDR3 DNA reads TGCAGCGCAGAGGGAGGGGAGAATGGTGGCTACACCTTC. Its protein is CSAEGGENGGYTF.

The table lists this clone with a few counts. The gene calls are TRBV19 and TRBJ1-5; a weak D match, TRBD1 (5 bases). V was shortened by 1 base and J by 5 bases, with 9 bases between the two germline ends. CDR1 and CDR2 (germline): LNHDA, SQIVND (reference sequence). CDR3 length: 14 residues. The CDR3: CASSIVQGHQPQHF. CDR3 in DNA: TGTGCCAGTAGTATAGTCCAGGGCCATCAGCCCCAGCATTTT.

The chain employs TRBV5-1 and TRBJ1-3; D ambiguous. CDR3 length: 16 residues. Trimming shortened V by 0 bases and J by 0 bases, and 10 bases separated the two germline ends. CDR1 and CDR2 (germline): SGHRS, YFSETQ. CDR3 bases: TGCGCCAGCAGCTTGGAGCCCGGTTCCTCTGGAAACACCATATATTTT. Protein: CASSLEPGSSGNTIYF.